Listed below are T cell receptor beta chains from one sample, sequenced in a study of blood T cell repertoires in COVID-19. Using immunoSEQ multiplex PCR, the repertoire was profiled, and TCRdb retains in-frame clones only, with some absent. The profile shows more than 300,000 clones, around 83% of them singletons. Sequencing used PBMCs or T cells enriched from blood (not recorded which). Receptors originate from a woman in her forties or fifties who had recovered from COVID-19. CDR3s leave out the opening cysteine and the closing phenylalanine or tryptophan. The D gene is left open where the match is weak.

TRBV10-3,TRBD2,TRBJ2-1,AIGLREGLDNEQF
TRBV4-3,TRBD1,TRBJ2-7,ASSRNTGDYEQY
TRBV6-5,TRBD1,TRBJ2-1,ASSFLSGQGGEQF
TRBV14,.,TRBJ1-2,ASSNNMRGDGYT
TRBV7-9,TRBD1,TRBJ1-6,ASSSKDRGPPGNSPLH
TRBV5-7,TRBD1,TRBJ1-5,ASSHASGQGAVSQPQH
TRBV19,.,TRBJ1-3,ASSIDLWGRNTIY
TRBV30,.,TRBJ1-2,AWSRGRHGYT
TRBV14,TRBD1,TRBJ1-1,ASRDRGPTEAF
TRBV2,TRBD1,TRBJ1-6,ASSKDRGTANSPLH
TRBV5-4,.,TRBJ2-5,ASSSSKSGETQY
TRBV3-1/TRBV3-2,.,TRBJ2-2,ASSQDEPGVAGELF
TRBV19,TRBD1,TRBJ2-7,ASSGQGVEQY
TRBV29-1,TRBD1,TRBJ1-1,SVGDRVGTEAF
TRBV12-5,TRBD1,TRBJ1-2,ASGLDMGQGTGYT
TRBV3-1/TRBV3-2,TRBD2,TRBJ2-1,ASSHGGRSYNEQF
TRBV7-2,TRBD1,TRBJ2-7,ASSPKQGHYEQY
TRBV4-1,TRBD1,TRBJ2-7,ASSQAPNRGNEQY
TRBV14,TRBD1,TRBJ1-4,ASSQEAGGGEKLF
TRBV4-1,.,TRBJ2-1,ASSPRSGWNEQF
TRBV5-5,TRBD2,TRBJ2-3,ASLAGAGTDTQY
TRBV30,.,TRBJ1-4,AWRKEPGRSEKLF
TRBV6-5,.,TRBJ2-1,ATSPLQNEQF
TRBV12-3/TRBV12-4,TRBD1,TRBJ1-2,ASRQGAGSYD
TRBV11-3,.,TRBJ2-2,ASSPYNTGELF
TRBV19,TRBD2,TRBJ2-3,ASSWTSGSGGDTQY
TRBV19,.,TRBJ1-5,ASSMAPMSNQPQH
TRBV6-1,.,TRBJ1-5,ASSATGPIQVGFQPQH
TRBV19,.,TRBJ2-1,ASNQRIGQLQQF
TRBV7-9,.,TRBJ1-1,AWKQTGPSLLKKAF
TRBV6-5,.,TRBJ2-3,ASSYSSQRSDTQY
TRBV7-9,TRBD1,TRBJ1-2,ASSSYTGTGVGYT
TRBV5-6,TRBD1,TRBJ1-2,ASSWGTGHGYT
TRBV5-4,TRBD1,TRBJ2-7,ASSLQGAYEQY
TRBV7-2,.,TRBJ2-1,ASSLVGTGNNEQF
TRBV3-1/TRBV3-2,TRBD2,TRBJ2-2,ASSQTGGTPNTGELF
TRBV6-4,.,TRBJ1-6,ASSGSGSAAANSPLH
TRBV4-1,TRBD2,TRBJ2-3,ASSQALNGLAGHTQY
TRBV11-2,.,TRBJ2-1,ASSLDGQGGMGQF
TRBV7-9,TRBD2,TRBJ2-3,ASSSLRAAGGRPDTQY
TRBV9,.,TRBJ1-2,ASSQQGARYT
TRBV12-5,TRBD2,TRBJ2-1,ASGLVLSLAGGRPEQF
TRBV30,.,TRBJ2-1,AWREFRSPNEQF
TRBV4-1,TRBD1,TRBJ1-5,ASSLGTEIWPQH
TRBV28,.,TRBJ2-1,ASSLPGDEQF